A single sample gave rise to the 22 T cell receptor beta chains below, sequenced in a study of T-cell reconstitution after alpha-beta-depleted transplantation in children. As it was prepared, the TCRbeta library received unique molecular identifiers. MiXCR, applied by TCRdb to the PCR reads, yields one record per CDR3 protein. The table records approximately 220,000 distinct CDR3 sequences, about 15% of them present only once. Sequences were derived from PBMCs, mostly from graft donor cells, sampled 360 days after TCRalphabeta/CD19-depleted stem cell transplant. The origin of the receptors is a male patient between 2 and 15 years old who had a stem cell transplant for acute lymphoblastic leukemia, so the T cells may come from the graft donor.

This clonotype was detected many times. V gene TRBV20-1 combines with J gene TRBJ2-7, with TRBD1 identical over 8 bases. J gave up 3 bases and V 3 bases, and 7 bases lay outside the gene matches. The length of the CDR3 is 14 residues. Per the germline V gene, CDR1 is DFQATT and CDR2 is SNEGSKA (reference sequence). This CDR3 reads CSASPTGGYYEQYF. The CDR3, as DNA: TGCAGTGCTAGCCCCACAGGGGGATACTACGAGCAGTACTTC.

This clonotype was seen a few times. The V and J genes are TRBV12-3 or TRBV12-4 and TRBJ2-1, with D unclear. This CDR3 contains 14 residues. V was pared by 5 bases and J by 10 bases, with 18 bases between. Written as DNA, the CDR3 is TGTGCCAGCAGTAATGACTCGCCGATTGAAGAGCAGTTCTTC. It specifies CASSNDSPIEEQFF.

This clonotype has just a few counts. The CDR3 reads CASSLEVRGNYGYTF. CDR3 coding DNA: TGCGCCAGCAGCTTGGAGGTCAGGGGAAACTATGGCTACACCTTC. The rearrangement joins TRBV5-1 to TRBJ1-2; a weak D match, TRBD1 (6 bases). Per germline, CDR1 SGHRS and CDR2 YFSETQ. Trimming pared 0 bases from V and 2 bases from J, leaving 11 bases between. The CDR3 is made up of 15 amino acids.

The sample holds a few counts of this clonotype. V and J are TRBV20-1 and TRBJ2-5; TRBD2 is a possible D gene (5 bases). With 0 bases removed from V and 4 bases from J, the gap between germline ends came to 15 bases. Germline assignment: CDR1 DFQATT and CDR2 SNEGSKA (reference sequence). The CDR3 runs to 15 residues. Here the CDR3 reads CSARDLPRRVETQYF. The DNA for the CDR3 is TGCAGTGCTAGAGATCTTCCTAGGCGGGTAGAGACCCAGTACTTC.

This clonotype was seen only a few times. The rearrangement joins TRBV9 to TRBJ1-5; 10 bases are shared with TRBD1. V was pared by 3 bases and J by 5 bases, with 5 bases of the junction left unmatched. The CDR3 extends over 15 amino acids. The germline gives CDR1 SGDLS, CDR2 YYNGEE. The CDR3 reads CASSEDGQGDQPQHF. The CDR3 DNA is TGTGCCAGCAGCGAGGATGGACAGGGGGATCAGCCCCAGCATTTT.

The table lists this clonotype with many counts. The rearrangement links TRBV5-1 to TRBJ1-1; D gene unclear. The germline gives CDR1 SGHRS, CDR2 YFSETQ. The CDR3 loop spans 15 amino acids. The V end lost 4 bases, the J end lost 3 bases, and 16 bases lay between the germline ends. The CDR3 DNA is TGCGCCAGCAGCCCACTTGGGCCAATCGACACTGAAGCTTTCTTT. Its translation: CASSPLGPIDTEAFF.

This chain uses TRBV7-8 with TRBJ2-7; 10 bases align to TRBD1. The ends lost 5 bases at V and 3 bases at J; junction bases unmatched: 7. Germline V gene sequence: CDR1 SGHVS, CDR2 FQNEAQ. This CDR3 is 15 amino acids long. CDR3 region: CASSVRDRGIYEQYF. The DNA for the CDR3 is TGTGCCAGCAGCGTCCGGGACAGGGGTATCTACGAGCAGTACTTC.

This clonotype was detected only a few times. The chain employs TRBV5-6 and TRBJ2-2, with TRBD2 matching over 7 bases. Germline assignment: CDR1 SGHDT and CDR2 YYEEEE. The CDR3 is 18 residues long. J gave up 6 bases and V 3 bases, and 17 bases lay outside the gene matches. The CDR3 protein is CASSSYLSGGTLAGELFF. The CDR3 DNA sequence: TGTGCCAGCAGCTCCTACCTTTCCGGGGGGACCCTCGCCGGGGAGCTGTTTTTT.

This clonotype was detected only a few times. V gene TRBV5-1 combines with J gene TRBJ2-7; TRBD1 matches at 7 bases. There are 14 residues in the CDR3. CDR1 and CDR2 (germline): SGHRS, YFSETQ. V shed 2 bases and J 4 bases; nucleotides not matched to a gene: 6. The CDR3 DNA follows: TGCGCCAGCAGCTTCCGACAGGGAAATTACGAGCAGTACTTC. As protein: CASSFRQGNYEQYF. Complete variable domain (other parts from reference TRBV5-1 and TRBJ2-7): KAGVTQTPRYLIKTRGQQVTLSCSPISGHRSVSWYQQTPGQGLQFLFEYFSETQRNKGNFPGRFSGRQFSNSRSEMNVSTLELGDSALYLCASSFRQGNYEQYFGPGTRLTVT.

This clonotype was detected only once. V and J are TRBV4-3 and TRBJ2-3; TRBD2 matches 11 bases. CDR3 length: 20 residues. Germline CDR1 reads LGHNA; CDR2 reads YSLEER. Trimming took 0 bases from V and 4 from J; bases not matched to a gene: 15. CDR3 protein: CASSQDSPSGRFMFADTQYF. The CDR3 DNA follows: TGCGCCAGCAGCCAAGATTCCCCTAGCGGGAGGTTTATGTTTGCAGATACGCAGTATTTT.

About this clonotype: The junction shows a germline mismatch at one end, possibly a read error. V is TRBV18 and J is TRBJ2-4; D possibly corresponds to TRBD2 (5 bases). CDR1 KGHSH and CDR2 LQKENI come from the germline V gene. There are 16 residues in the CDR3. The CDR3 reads CDSSPLAEGAKNIQYF. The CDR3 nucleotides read TGTGACAGCTCTCCCCTTGCTGAGGGAGCCAAAAACATTCAGTACTTC.

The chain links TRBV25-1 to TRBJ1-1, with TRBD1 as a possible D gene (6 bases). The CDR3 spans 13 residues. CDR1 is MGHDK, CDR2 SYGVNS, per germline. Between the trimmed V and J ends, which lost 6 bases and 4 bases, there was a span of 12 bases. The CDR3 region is CASSAGVATEAFF. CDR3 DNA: TGTGCCAGCAGCGCAGGGGTGGCCACTGAAGCTTTCTTT.

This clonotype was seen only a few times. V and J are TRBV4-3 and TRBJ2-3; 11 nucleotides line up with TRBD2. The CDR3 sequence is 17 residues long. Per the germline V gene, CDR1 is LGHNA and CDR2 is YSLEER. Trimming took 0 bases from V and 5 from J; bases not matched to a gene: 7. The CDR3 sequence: CASSQDMPSGGQDTQYF. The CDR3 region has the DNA TGCGCCAGCAGCCAAGATATGCCTAGCGGGGGGCAAGATACGCAGTATTTT.

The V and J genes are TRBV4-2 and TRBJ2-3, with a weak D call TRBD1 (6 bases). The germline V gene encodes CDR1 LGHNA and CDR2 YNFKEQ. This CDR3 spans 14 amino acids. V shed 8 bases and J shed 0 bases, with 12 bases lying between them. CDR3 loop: CASALTGSTDTQYF. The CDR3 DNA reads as TGTGCCAGCGCCCTAACAGGGAGCACAGATACGCAGTATTTT.

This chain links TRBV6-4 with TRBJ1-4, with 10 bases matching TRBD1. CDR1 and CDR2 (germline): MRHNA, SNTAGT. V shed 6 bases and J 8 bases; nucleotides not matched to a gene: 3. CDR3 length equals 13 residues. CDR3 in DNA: TGTGCCAGCAGCGTGGACAGGGGGGAAAAACTGTTTTTT. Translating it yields CASSVDRGEKLFF.

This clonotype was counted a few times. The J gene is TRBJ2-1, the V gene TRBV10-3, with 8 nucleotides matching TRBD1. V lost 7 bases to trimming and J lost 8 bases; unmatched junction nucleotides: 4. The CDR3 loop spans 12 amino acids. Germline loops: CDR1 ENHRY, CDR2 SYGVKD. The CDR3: CAITTGVHEQFF. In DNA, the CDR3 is TGTGCCATCACGACAGGGGTCCATGAGCAGTTCTTC.

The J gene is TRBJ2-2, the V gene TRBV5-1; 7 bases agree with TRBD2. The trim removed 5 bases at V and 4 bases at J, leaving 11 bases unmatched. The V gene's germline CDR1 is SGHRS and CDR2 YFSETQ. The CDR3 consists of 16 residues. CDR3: CASSPGRGKGTGELFF. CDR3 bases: TGCGCCAGCAGTCCTGGGAGGGGAAAGGGCACCGGGGAGCTGTTTTTT. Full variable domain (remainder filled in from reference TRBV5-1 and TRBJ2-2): KAGVTQTPRYLIKTRGQQVTLSCSPISGHRSVSWYQQTPGQGLQFLFEYFSETQRNKGNFPGRFSGRQFSNSRSEMNVSTLELGDSALYLCASSPGRGKGTGELFFGEGSRLTVL.

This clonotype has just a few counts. Here the CDR3 reads CASSLDRGSETQYF. DNA of the CDR3: TGCGCCAGCAGCTTGGATAGGGGCTCGGAGACCCAGTACTTC. This chain joins TRBV5-1 and TRBJ2-5, with D possibly being TRBD1 (5 bases). The CDR3 sequence is 14 residues long. Germline V CDR1 and CDR2: SGHRS, YFSETQ. V dropped 0 bases and J dropped 5 bases, with 11 bases sitting between them.

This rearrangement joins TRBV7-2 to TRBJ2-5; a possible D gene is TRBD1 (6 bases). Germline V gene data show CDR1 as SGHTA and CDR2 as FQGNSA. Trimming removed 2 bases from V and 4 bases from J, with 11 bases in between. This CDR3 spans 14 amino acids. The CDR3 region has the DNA TGTGCCAGCAGCTTAATGGGGGCGGGAGAGACCCAGTACTTC. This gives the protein CASSLMGAGETQYF.

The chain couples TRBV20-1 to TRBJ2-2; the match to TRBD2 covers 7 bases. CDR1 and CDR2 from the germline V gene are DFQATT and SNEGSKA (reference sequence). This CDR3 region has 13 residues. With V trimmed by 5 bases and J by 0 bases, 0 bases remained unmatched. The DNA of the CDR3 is TGCAGTGCTGGACTAGCGAACACCGGGGAGCTGTTTTTT. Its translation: CSAGLANTGELFF.

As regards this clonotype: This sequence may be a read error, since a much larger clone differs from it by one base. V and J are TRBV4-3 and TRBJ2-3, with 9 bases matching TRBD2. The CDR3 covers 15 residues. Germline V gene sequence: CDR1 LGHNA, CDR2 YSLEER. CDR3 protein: CASSPGTSYTDAQYF. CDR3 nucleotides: TGCGCCAGCAGCCCCGGGACTAGCTACACAGATGCGCAGTATTTT.

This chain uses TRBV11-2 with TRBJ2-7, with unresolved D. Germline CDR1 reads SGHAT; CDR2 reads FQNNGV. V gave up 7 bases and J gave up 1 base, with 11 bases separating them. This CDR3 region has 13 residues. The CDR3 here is CASTPGPSYEQYF. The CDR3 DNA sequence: TGTGCCAGCACCCCCGGACCATCCTACGAGCAGTACTTC.